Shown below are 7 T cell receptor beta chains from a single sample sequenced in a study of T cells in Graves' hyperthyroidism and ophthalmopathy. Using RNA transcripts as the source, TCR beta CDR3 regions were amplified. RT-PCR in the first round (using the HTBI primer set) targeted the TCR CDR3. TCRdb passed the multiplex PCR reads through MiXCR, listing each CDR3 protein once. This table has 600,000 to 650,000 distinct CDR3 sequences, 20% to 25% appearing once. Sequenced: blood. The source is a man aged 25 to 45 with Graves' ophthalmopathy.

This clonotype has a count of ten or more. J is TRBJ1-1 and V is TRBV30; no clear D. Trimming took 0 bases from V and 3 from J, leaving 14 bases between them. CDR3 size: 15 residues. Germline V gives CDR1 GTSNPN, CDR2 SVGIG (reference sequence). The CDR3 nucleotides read TGTGCCTGGAGTGTACACCTGGTTTCGGACACTGAAGCTTTCTTT. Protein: CAWSVHLVSDTEAFF.

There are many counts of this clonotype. CDR3 residues: CSARPGGAWDQPQHF. DNA for the CDR3: TGCAGTGCTAGACCCGGGGGGGCCTGGGATCAGCCCCAGCATTTT. The gene calls are TRBV20-1 and TRBJ1-5; perhaps TRBD1 as D (6 bases). The germline V gene has CDR1 DFQATT and CDR2 SNEGSKA (reference sequence). The CDR3 has 15 residues. V gave up 2 bases and J gave up 5 bases, with 16 bases separating them.

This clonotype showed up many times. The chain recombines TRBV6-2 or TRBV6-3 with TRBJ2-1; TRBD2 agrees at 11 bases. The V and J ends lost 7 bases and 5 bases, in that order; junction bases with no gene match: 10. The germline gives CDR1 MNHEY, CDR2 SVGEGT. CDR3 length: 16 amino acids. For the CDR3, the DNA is TGTGCCAGCACCGATACGACTAGCGGGGATGACAATGAGCAGTTCTTC. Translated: CASTDTTSGDDNEQFF.

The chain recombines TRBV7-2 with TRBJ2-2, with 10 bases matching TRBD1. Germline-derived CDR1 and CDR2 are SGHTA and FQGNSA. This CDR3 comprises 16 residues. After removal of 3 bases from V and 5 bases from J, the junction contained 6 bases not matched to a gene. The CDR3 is CASSFSGTGATGELFF. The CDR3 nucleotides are TGTGCCAGCAGCTTTAGTGGGACAGGGGCGACCGGGGAGCTGTTTTTT.

The CDR3 here is CASSIRGHQQGTSDGELFF. The CDR3 DNA sequence: TGTGCCAGCAGTATACGCGGCCATCAACAGGGGACCTCCGACGGGGAGCTGTTTTTT. This sequence joins TRBV9 and TRBJ2-2; 7 bases fit TRBD1. V lost 5 bases to trimming and J lost 7 bases; unmatched junction nucleotides: 23. CDR3 size: 19 residues. Germline CDR1 and CDR2: SGDLS and YYNGEE.

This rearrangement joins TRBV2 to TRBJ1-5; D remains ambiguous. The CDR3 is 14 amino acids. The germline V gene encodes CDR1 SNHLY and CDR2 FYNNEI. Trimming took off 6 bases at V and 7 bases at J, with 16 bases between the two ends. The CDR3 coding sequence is TGTGCCAGCAGGATAGGCCAGGCGACACAGCCCCAGCATTTT. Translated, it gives CASRIGQATQPQHF.

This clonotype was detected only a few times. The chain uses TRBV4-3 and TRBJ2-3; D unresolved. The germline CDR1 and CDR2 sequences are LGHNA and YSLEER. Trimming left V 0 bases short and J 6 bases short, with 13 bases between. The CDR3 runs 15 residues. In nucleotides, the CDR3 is TGCGCCAGCAGCCAAGAACGCTTACCCAGGGATACGCAGTATTTT. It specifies CASSQERLPRDTQYF.